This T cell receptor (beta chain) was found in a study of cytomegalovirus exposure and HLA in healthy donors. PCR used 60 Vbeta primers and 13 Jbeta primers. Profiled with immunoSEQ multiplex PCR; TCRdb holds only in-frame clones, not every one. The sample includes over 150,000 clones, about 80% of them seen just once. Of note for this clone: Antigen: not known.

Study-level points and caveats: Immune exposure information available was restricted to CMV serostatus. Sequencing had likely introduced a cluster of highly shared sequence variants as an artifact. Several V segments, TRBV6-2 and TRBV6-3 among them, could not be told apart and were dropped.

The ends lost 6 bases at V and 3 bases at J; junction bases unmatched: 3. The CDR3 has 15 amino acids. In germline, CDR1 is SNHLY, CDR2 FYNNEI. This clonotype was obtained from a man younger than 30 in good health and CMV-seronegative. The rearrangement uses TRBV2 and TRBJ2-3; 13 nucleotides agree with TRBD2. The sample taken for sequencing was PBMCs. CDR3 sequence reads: CASRRTSGSTDTQYF. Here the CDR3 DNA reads TGTGCCAGCAGGAGGACTAGCGGGAGTACAGATACGCAGTATTTT.